Reported below is one T cell receptor beta chain. As yet, its antigen is unknown. Some clones are missing from TCRdb's copy, which holds only in-frame ones; the method was immunoSEQ multiplex PCR. The sample gives some 58,000 clones, about four fifths of which show up once; 1.9% is in the top ten. These data belong to a study of OX40 agonist ivuxolimab in advanced cancers. Across the whole study: Therapy given before enrollment (anti-PD-1, anti-PD-L1 or anti-CTLA-4) was allowed, and 40% to 45% had some.

CDR1 is SNHLY and CDR2 is FYNNEI in the germline V gene. Trimming left V 4 bases short and J 1 base short, with 11 bases between. This CDR3 contains 15 residues. Study results and caveats: Within 6 weeks, CD4+ and CD8+ blood T cells expanded clonally at 0.1 to 3.0 mg/kg. Partial responders dosed at 0.1-3.0 mg/kg displayed clonal expansion ranking among the lowest.

The input for sequencing was CD4+ or CD8+ T cells sorted from blood, taken in a trial of the OX40 agonist ivuxolimab. The receptor was derived from an adult with an advanced solid tumor such as melanoma, head and neck, liver or kidney cancer. The rearrangement links TRBV2 to TRBJ2-1; possible D gene TRBD1, 5 bases. The CDR3 sequence: CASSVDSGSYNEQFF. CDR3 bases: TGTGCCAGCAGTGTTGACAGTGGATCCTACAATGAGCAGTTCTTC.